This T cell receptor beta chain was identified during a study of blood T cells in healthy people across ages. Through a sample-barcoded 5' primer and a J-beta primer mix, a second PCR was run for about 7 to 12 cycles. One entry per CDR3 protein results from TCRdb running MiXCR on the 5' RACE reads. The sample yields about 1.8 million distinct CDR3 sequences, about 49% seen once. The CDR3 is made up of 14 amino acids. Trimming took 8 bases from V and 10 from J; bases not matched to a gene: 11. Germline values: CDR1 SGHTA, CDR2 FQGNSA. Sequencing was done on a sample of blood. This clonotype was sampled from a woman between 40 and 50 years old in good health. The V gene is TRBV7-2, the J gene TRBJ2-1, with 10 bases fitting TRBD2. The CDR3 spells CASAPQRGGREQFF. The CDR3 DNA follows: TGTGCCAGCGCCCCCCAGCGGGGGGGCCGCGAGCAGTTCTTC.